The 27 T cell receptor beta chains below all came from one sample that was sequenced in a study of blood T cell repertoires in COVID-19. Produced via immunoSEQ multiplex PCR; TCRdb's table is partial and in-frame only. The sample has around 63,000 clones; around 85% are singletons. The material sequenced was peripheral blood. Every receptor here comes from a woman in her 70s with acute or convalescent COVID-19.

This clone has just one count. This sequence joins TRBV5-4 and TRBJ2-7; TRBD2 matches at 9 bases. Germline V gene lookup returns CDR1 SGHNT and CDR2 YYREEE (reference sequence). Trimming cost V 0 bases and J 0 bases; bases outside gene matches: 4. The CDR3 covers 16 residues. This CDR3 is CASSLARRGGSYEQYF. In DNA form, the CDR3 reads TGTGCCAGCAGCTTGGCTCGGCGGGGGGGCTCCTACGAGCAGTACTTC.

This sequence joins TRBV29-1 and TRBJ1-1, with D possibly TRBD1 on 6 matching bases. V lost 7 bases, J lost 2 bases, and 14 bases lay in between. Germline values: CDR1 SQVTM, CDR2 ANQGSEA. This CDR3 is 13 amino acids long. The CDR3 loop is CSARGGGNTEAFF. CDR3 in DNA: TGCAGCGCTAGGGGCGGGGGCAACACTGAAGCTTTCTTT.

The genes are TRBV7-8 and TRBJ1-6; D is unresolved. Trimming pared 1 base from V and 10 bases from J, leaving 14 bases between. Germline V CDR1 and CDR2: SGHVS, FQNEAQ. This CDR3 is built from 15 residues. The CDR3 nucleotides are TGTGCCAGCAGCTTAGTGGGTGGAGGCCACTCACCCCTCCACTTT. This gives the protein CASSLVGGGHSPLHF. Complete variable domain (other parts from reference TRBV7-8 and TRBJ1-6): GAGVSQSPRYKVAKRGQDVALRCDPISGHVSLFWYQQALGQGPEFLTYFQNEAQLDKSGLPSDRFFAERPEGSVSTLKIQRTQQEDSAVYLCASSLVGGGHSPLHFGNGTRLTVT.

This chain links TRBV29-1 with TRBJ1-1; D is uncertain. This CDR3 has 12 amino acids. Germline lookup yields CDR1 SQVTM and CDR2 ANQGSEA. Trimming removed 7 bases at V and 7 bases at J, with 16 bases between. This CDR3 reads CSASQSRGEAFF. CDR3 nucleotides: TGCAGCGCGTCGCAGTCGCGGGGTGAAGCTTTCTTT.

This clone was recorded only once. The chain has TRBV2 and TRBJ1-3; perhaps TRBD1 as D (6 bases). V was shortened by 5 bases and J by 0 bases, with 11 bases between the two germline ends. This CDR3 contains 15 residues. In germline, CDR1 is SNHLY, CDR2 FYNNEI. The CDR3 loop reads CASSWDTGSGNTIYF. CDR3 nucleotides: TGTGCCAGCAGTTGGGACACCGGCTCTGGAAACACCATATATTTT.

This rearrangement joins TRBV10-3 to TRBJ2-5, with 8 bases that match TRBD2. Germline V gene data show CDR1 as ENHRY and CDR2 as SYGVKD. The CDR3 consists of 16 residues. The trim removed 0 bases at V and 2 bases at J, leaving 5 bases unmatched. In DNA form, the CDR3 reads TGTGCCATCAGTGAGTCCACTAGCGGAGCTCAAGAGACCCAGTACTTC. Amino acids: CAISESTSGAQETQYF.

The rearrangement links TRBV10-3 to TRBJ2-7; 7 bases map to TRBD1. This CDR3 comprises 14 residues. Germline assignment: CDR1 ENHRY and CDR2 SYGVKD. With 5 bases clipped from V and 7 bases from J, the junction kept 11 bases outside the gene matches. The CDR3 nucleotides are TGTGCCATCAGTATGATACTAGGGGACAGAGAGCAGTACTTC. Amino acids: CAISMILGDREQYF.

Only a few counts were recorded for this clone. The gene calls are TRBV4-1 and TRBJ1-2; D is unclear. CDR1 and CDR2 (germline): MGHRA, YSYEKL. Trimming pared 2 bases from V and 2 bases from J, leaving 6 bases between. This CDR3 is built from 13 residues. The CDR3 protein is CASSQTRNYGYTF. CDR3 DNA sequence: TGCGCCAGCAGCCAAACCAGGAACTATGGCTACACCTTC.

The rearrangement links TRBV11-2 to TRBJ2-2, with TRBD2 matching over 8 bases. Germline V CDR1 and CDR2: SGHAT, FQNNGV. Trimming cost V 1 base and J 1 base; bases outside gene matches: 2. The CDR3 is 16 residues long. CDR3 DNA: TGTGCCAGCAGCTTAGGGCTAGCGGGGAACACCGGGGAGCTGTTTTTT. This translates into CASSLGLAGNTGELFF.

This rearrangement joins TRBV28 to TRBJ2-7; D remains unclear. V lost 8 bases and J 3 bases, leaving 17 bases between the germline ends. The germline V gene encodes CDR1 MDHEN and CDR2 SYDVKM. This CDR3 contains 14 residues. The CDR3 nucleotides are TGTGCCAGCCGTCGTCCGGTGGGCAGCTACGAGCAGTACTTC. Its protein product is CASRRPVGSYEQYF.

The V call is TRBV6-5, the J call TRBJ1-1; D is perhaps TRBD1 (5 bases). V lost 4 bases, J lost 7 bases, and 10 bases lay in between. The germline V gene has CDR1 MNHEY and CDR2 SVGAGI. This CDR3 comprises 12 residues. The CDR3 loop reads CASSSGGVEAFF. CDR3 nucleotide sequence: TGTGCCAGCAGTTCGGGGGGGGTTGAAGCTTTCTTT.

This clone was counted only a few times. The sample carries other DNA sequences with the same CDR3. The chain combines TRBV7-3 with TRBJ2-1; D perhaps matches TRBD2 (6 bases). This CDR3 has 16 residues. Germline CDR1 is SGHTA and CDR2 is FQGTGA. Trimming removed 2 bases at V and 4 bases at J, with 15 bases between. The CDR3 nucleotides are TGTGCCAGCAGCTTAGAGGGTAGCGGAGGGTACAATGAGCAGTTCTTC. Its translation: CASSLEGSGGYNEQFF.

This chain connects TRBV6-5 to TRBJ1-3, with D maybe TRBD1 (5 bases). The CDR3 loop spans 16 amino acids. V lost 2 bases to trimming and J lost 0 bases, with 11 bases between them. Germline CDR1 reads MNHEY; CDR2 reads SVGAGI. The CDR3 sequence: CASSYDSAGSGNTIYF. CDR3 nucleotide sequence: TGTGCCAGCAGTTACGACAGTGCCGGCTCTGGAAACACCATATATTTT.

This rearrangement joins TRBV5-6 to TRBJ1-6; 7 bases are a match to TRBD1. Trimming cost V 0 bases and J 1 base; bases outside gene matches: 10. The germline CDR1 and CDR2 sequences are SGHDT and YYEEEE. The CDR3 consists of 19 residues. In DNA, the CDR3 is TGTGCCAGCAGCTTGGCCCTGAGGGGGCCCGAATCCTATAATTCACCCCTCCACTTT. Its protein is CASSLALRGPESYNSPLHF. The full variable domain, in which reference TRBV5-6 and TRBJ1-6 provide the parts outside the CDR3, is DAGVTQSPTHLIKTRGQQVTLRCSPKSGHDTVSWYQQALGQGPQFIFQYYEEEERQRGNFPDRFSGHQFPNYSSELNVNALLLGDSALYLCASSLALRGPESYNSPLHFGNGTRLTVT.

The J gene is TRBJ2-1, the V gene TRBV6-6; D is possibly TRBD2 (7 bases). Germline V gene lookup returns CDR1 MNHNY and CDR2 SVGAGI (reference sequence). The CDR3 covers 14 residues. V was shortened by 2 bases and J by 13 bases, with 18 bases between the two germline ends. This chain's CDR3 is CASSYQTFGGTQFF. The CDR3 DNA is TGTGCCAGCAGTTACCAAACCTTCGGGGGGACACAGTTCTTC.

This sequence joins TRBV5-1 and TRBJ2-3, with 15 bases fitting TRBD2. CDR3 length equals 17 residues. The junction had 11 bases not matched to a gene; V was cut back by 5 bases and J by 7 bases. The germline gives CDR1 SGHRS, CDR2 YFSETQ. The CDR3 spells CASRTGSGTSGGNTQYF. The CDR3 nucleotides read TGCGCCAGCAGAACAGGATCCGGGACTAGCGGGGGGAATACGCAGTATTTT. The complete variable domain, with remaining parts taken from reference TRBV5-1 and TRBJ2-3, reads KAGVTQTPRYLIKTRGQQVTLSCSPISGHRSVSWYQQTPGQGLQFLFEYFSETQRNKGNFPGRFSGRQFSNSRSEMNVSTLELGDSALYLCASRTGSGTSGGNTQYFGPGTRLTVL.

The rearrangement joins TRBV6-5 to TRBJ1-3; unclear D gene. V lost 7 bases to trimming and J lost 3 bases, with 10 bases between them. The germline V gene has CDR1 MNHEY and CDR2 SVGAGI. There are 13 residues in the CDR3. The CDR3 reads CASIPEHGNTIYF. In nucleotides, the CDR3 is TGTGCCAGCATACCCGAACATGGAAACACCATATATTTT.

V is TRBV25-1 and J is TRBJ2-1; 8 nucleotides line up with TRBD1. The CDR3 runs to 16 residues. Germline assignment: CDR1 MGHDK and CDR2 SYGVNS. The trim removed 1 base at V and 0 bases at J, leaving 2 bases unmatched. The CDR3 here is CASSEWTGTSYNEQFF. As DNA, the CDR3 is TGTGCCAGCAGTGAATGGACAGGGACCTCCTACAATGAGCAGTTCTTC.

This clone occurred a few times. CDR3 amino acids: CASSFSAPVEQFF. CDR3 nucleotide sequence: TGTGCCAGCAGTTTCTCTGCCCCGGTTGAGCAGTTCTTC. The J gene is TRBJ2-1, the V gene TRBV5-6, with unresolved D. V was shortened by 5 bases and J by 9 bases, with 15 bases between the two germline ends. Germline-derived CDR1 and CDR2 are SGHDT and YYEEEE. The CDR3 runs 13 residues.

The chain's CDR3 is CATSLDQSHQPQHF. DNA of the CDR3: TGTGCCACCTCACTTGATCAATCCCATCAGCCCCAGCATTTT. This chain connects TRBV28 to TRBJ1-5; unclear D gene. The CDR3 length is 14 residues. Germline V gene sequence: CDR1 MDHEN, CDR2 SYDVKM. Deletions cut 10 bases from V and 5 bases from J, with 18 bases between.

The chain recombines TRBV5-6 with TRBJ1-5; TRBD1 might be the D (6 bases). Germline V gene data show CDR1 as SGHDT and CDR2 as YYEEEE. Trimming shortened V by 3 bases and J by 3 bases, and 25 bases separated the two germline ends. This CDR3 is 19 amino acids long. The CDR3 coding sequence is TGTGCCAGCAGCTCGGGATCTCGCGGGGGCCATGGTGTCAATCAGCCCCAGCATTTT. It specifies CASSSGSRGGHGVNQPQHF. The full variable domain, completed using reference TRBV5-6 and TRBJ1-5, is DAGVTQSPTHLIKTRGQQVTLRCSPKSGHDTVSWYQQALGQGPQFIFQYYEEEERQRGNFPDRFSGHQFPNYSSELNVNALLLGDSALYLCASSSGSRGGHGVNQPQHFGDGTRLSIL.

This clone has only a few counts. V and J are TRBV7-9 and TRBJ1-6, with a tentative D call TRBD1 (5 bases). V was pared by 5 bases and J by 0 bases, with 14 bases between. This CDR3 has 17 amino acids. Germline CDR1 reads SEHNR; CDR2 reads FQNEAQ (reference sequence). Here the CDR3 DNA reads TGTGCCAGCAGCCGCGCCACAGGCGGCTCCTATAATTCACCCCTCCACTTT. Residues: CASSRATGGSYNSPLHF.

The chain joins TRBV19 to TRBJ1-1, with D unresolved. This CDR3 contains 15 residues. Between the trimmed V and J ends, which lost 5 bases and 5 bases, there was a span of 18 bases. Germline CDR1 is LNHDA and CDR2 is SQIVND (reference sequence). This CDR3 is CASSPNTGIGTEAFF. The CDR3 DNA sequence: TGTGCCAGTAGTCCAAATACGGGGATAGGGACTGAAGCTTTCTTT.

V and J are TRBV4-2 and TRBJ1-2; 9 nucleotides line up with TRBD1. The junction had 6 bases not matched to a gene; V was cut back by 4 bases and J by 6 bases. Germline-derived CDR1 and CDR2 are LGHNA and YNFKEQ. The CDR3 is 14 amino acids. Written as DNA, the CDR3 is TGTGCCAGCAGCCCCGACAGGGGGGCCGATGGCTACACCTTC. This encodes CASSPDRGADGYTF.

There are a few counts of this clone. CDR3: CASSLARGNEQYF. As DNA, the CDR3 is TGTGCCAGCAGCTTAGCCAGGGGCAACGAGCAGTACTTC. The rearrangement joins TRBV7-6 to TRBJ2-7; D might be TRBD1 (6 bases). V lost 0 bases, J lost 5 bases, and 8 bases lay in between. CDR1 and CDR2 (germline): SGHVS, FNYEAQ. This CDR3 has 13 amino acids.

This chain joins TRBV18 and TRBJ2-5; perhaps TRBD1 as D (5 bases). Germline CDR1 is KGHSH and CDR2 is LQKENI. V was shortened by 3 bases and J by 4 bases, with 12 bases between the two germline ends. The CDR3 covers 14 residues. CDR3 amino acids: CASSPPGGAETQYF. DNA for the CDR3: TGTGCCAGCTCACCTCCCGGTGGGGCAGAGACCCAGTACTTC.

The CDR3 here is CASSYEGRGYGYTF. CDR3 coding DNA: TGTGCCAGCAGTTACGAGGGCAGGGGATACGGCTACACCTTC. The chain links TRBV6-5 to TRBJ1-2; TRBD1 might be the D (6 bases). The V end was cut by 2 bases, the J end by 8 bases, with 15 bases between. Germline values: CDR1 MNHEY, CDR2 SVGAGI. The length of the CDR3 is 14 residues.